This T cell receptor (beta chain) was identified during a study of neoadjuvant nivolumab and ipilimumab in lung cancer. TCRdb's copy holds only in-frame clones and misses some; the assay was immunoSEQ multiplex PCR. The sample records roughly 45,000 clones, approximately 90% being singletons. Germline V CDR1 and CDR2: SGHRS, YFSETQ. J was trimmed by 0 bases and V by 0 bases; bases with no gene match: 9. CDR3 length: 17 residues. The origin of this receptor is an adult with non-small cell lung cancer. Some clones in this sample may be carry-over from other donors' samples. The chain combines TRBV5-1 with TRBJ2-7; 7 bases are a match to TRBD2. The specimen was blood, collected before neoadjuvant nivolumab, alone or with ipilimumab. The CDR3 region has the DNA TGCGCCAGCAGCTTGGGGGATAGCGGGCGCATCTCCTACGAGCAGTACTTC. Residues: CASSLGDSGRISYEQYF. Looking up the rest from reference TRBV5-1 and TRBJ2-7 gives the full variable domain: KAGVTQTPRYLIKTRGQQVTLSCSPISGHRSVSWYQQTPGQGLQFLFEYFSETQRNKGNFPGRFSGRQFSNSRSEMNVSTLELGDSALYLCASSLGDSGRISYEQYFGPGTRLTVT.